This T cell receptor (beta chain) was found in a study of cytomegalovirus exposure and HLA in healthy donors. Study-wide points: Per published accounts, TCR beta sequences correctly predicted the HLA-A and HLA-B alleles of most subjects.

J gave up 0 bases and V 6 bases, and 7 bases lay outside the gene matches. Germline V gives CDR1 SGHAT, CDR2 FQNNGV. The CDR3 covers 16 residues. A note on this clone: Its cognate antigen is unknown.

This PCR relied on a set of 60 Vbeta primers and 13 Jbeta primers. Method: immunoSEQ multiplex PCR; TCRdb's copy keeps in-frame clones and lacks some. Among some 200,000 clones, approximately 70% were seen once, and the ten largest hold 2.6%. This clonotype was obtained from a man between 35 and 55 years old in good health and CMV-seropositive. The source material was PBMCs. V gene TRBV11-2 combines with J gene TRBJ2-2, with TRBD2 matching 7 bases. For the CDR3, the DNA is TGTGCCAGCAGTACCGGGACTAAAACGAACACCGGGGAGCTGTTTTTT. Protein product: CASSTGTKTNTGELFF.